This T cell receptor beta chain is from a study of breast tumors, draining lymph nodes, adjacent tissues (dated by TCRdb to about 2016). Regarding the research as a whole: TCR beta repertoires were compared across tumor, adjacent nontumor tissue and axillary lymph nodes obtained from breast cancer patients. The study was designed to assess the relationships and possible T-cell exchange between tumor, surrounding tissue and draining lymph node repertoires in human breast cancer.

The trim is 8 bases for V and 5 bases for J, with a gap of 13 bases between the germline ends. The CDR3 goes from the cysteine to the phenylalanine over 12 residues. Kept here is only the CDR3 DNA, which spans 36 bases and is read in frame from base 1. This clonotype was seen repeatedly, ten times or more. The antigen it recognizes is unknown. Per-base quality was not reported, and no clone a single base away is much larger than it. TCRdb records Illumina HiSeq 2000 as the sequencer. Multiplex PCR amplification was used to build the TCR beta chain libraries. High-throughput sequencing was used to analyze the amplified TCR beta chain products. Using fastp trimming at Q25 and MiXCR clonotype assembly, TCRdb reanalyzed the public sequencing data and kept in-frame beta chains. Each CDR3 protein gets just one entry, which takes the most common genes and DNA from the rows behind it. The sample table lists over 150,000 distinct CDR3 sequences, 25% to 40% of them with a count of one. About 4.5% of the sample goes to the ten largest clones.

Overall study results and their limits: A scenario in which most tumor T cells derive from the lymph node and then expand within tumor tissue was judged to be consistent with the data. Tumor T-cell repertoires showed less diversity than lymph node repertoires and more diversity than nontumor tissue repertoires, and tumor T-cell repertoires showed preferential V and J gene usage. The study presented the conclusion that tumor T cells originate in lymph nodes as consistent with a hypothesis, not as something directly demonstrated. Tumor and nontumor tissue repertoires were significantly more similar in luminal-like than in basal-like breast cancer.

Lymph node samples came from the axillary draining lymph nodes of breast cancer patients. The sequence is built from TRBV12-3 or TRBV12-4 and TRBJ2-7, with the D gene not confidently named. The sequencing sample was made of axillary lymph node tissue. This receptor was identified in a female donor with breast cancer. Some clones in this sample may be carry-over from other donors' samples. The bases read TGTGCCAGCCGGCGGCAGGCCGACGAGCAGTACTTC. This sequence encodes CASRRQADEQYF.